This T cell receptor beta chain emerged from a study of blood T cell repertoires in COVID-19. Study details: Sources were T cells, B-cell-depleted T cells, or PBMCs; the material itself was cDNA or gDNA.

This clone was observed a handful of times. As originally analysed: Amplifying reference gene primers gave estimates of nucleated cell counts. The data were produced by immunoSEQ multiplex PCR, yet TCRdb's version contains in-frame clones alone and is incomplete. V and J calls and clone size are copied from that table; D and trimming were computed from the DNA. The table shows roughly 25,000 clones, with roughly four fifths occurring only once. The CDR3 has 16 amino acids. Per the germline V gene, CDR1 is SEHNR and CDR2 is FQNEAQ (reference sequence). With 4 bases clipped from V and 0 bases from J, the junction kept 6 bases outside the gene matches.

This clonotype was sampled from a woman aged 65 to 85 with COVID-19, enrolled during active disease. The sequencing input was peripheral blood. This sequence joins TRBV7-9 and TRBJ2-1; 7 nucleotides agree with TRBD1. Here the CDR3 DNA reads TGTGCCAGCAGCTCAAGGGGACAGAGCTCCTACAATGAGCAGTTCTTC. Translated: CASSSRGQSSYNEQFF.